The source of this T cell receptor beta chain is a study of blood T cells in healthy people across ages. Then a second PCR, running roughly 7 to 11 cycles, was carried out with a sample-barcoded 5' primer and a J-beta primer mix. TCRdb redid the calling of the 5' RACE reads with MiXCR, one entry per CDR3 protein. The sample yields some 760,000 distinct CDR3 sequences, roughly 25% seen once. The CDR3 has 14 amino acids. CDR1 is SGHTA, CDR2 FQGNSA, per germline. The V segment lost 5 bases and the J segment 1 base; nucleotides outside the gene matches: 4. This clonotype was found a few times. This sample also belongs to another study, concerning T cells of mothers and their children. As that report states: No clones detected were persistent microchimeric T cell clones.

The sequencing input was blood. This clonotype was obtained from a boy aged 5-17 years in good health. V is TRBV7-2 and J is TRBJ2-7, with 8 bases that match TRBD2. CDR3 loop: CASSHGGGSYEQYF. The CDR3, as DNA: TGTGCCAGCAGCCACGGGGGGGGGTCCTACGAGCAGTACTTC.